This TCR beta chain is drawn from a study of response to subunit inactivated influenza vaccine. TCRdb called the RT-PCR reads again in MiXCR, with one record for every CDR3 protein. The table includes about 570,000 distinct CDR3 sequences, approximately 10% detected once. This clonotype has ten or more counts. CDR3 length: 15 amino acids. With V trimmed by 6 bases and J by 4 bases, 8 bases remained unmatched. These same records also appear under a second study, on T cells expressing NK-cell markers. That paper adds: 5'RACE template switching with UMIs produced the TCR beta cDNA. The TCR beta repertoires originated in sorted CD3+CD56+NKG2C+, CD3+CD56+NKG2C- and CD3+CD56-NKG2C+ T cells. Of eight sequenced donors, seven were HCMV-seropositive and one HCMV-seronegative. As a fraction of CD8+ T cells, dominant NKG2C+ clonotypes reached about 1.0-7.5% in 5 to 7 donors. Clones of NKG2C+ T cells that had expanded were of unclear HCMV specificity.

The rearrangement links TRBV12-3 or TRBV12-4 to TRBJ2-4; 8 bases are shared with TRBD1. The material was PBMCs from blood, obtained on the day of vaccination. The TCR originated in a man aged 45-65 years who received an inactivated influenza vaccine. The CDR3 sequence is CASSRRGHGKNIQYF. As DNA, the CDR3 is TGTGCCAGCAGCCGCAGGGGGCATGGGAAAAACATTCAGTACTTC.